The clone carrying this T cell receptor beta chain showed up just once. The antigen is not known. This entry belongs to a study of cytomegalovirus exposure and HLA in healthy donors. The wider study: Drawn from HLA-typed donors, some 80 million unique TCRs were held in an early data release. Study-wide findings and caveats: Near-uniform donor sequencing depth was presumed by presence/absence analyses. About 87% or about 30% of the time was how often most TCR beta V segments were productive, according to an earlier analysis.

Amplification used 60 Vbeta primers and 13 Jbeta primers. Here immunoSEQ multiplex PCR was the method, and the copy in TCRdb shows in-frame clones only, minus some. The repertoire holds about 160,000 clones, with roughly 76% as singletons. The CDR3 contains 14 residues. Trimming left V 4 bases short and J 2 bases short, with 13 bases between. The germline gives CDR1 SGHKS, CDR2 YYEKEE (reference sequence). The donors were healthy bone marrow donors. Sample: PBMCs. The sequence was collected from a man aged 55 to 69 in good health and CMV-seronegative. V is TRBV5-5 and J is TRBJ2-7; D perhaps matches TRBD1 (5 bases). As DNA, the CDR3 is TGTGCCAGCAGCCTGACGTGGGGCCCCTACGAGCAGTACTTC. This codes for CASSLTWGPYEQYF.